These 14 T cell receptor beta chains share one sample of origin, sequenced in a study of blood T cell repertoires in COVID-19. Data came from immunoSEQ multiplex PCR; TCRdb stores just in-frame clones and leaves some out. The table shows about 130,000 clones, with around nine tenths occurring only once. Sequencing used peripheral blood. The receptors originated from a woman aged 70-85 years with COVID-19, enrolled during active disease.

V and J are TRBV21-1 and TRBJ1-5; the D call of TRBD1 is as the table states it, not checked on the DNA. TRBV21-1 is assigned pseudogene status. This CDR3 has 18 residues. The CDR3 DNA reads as TGTGCCAGCAGCTCCAACCCCCAACAGGGGGAGAGCAATCAGCCCCAGCATTTT. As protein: CASSSNPQQGESNQPQHF.

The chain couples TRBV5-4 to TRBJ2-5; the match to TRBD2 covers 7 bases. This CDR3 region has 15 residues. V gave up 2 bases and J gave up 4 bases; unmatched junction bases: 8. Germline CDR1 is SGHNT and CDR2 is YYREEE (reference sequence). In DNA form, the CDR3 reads TGTGCCAGCAGCTTCGAGATAGCGGGCGGAGAGACCCAGTACTTC. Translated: CASSFEIAGGETQYF.

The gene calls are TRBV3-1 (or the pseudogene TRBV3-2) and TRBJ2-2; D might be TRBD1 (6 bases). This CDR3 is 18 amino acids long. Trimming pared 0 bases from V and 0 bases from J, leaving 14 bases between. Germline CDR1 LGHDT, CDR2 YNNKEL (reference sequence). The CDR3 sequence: CASSQDLQGSTNTGELFF. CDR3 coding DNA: TGTGCCAGCAGCCAAGATTTGCAGGGGTCGACGAACACCGGGGAGCTGTTTTTT.

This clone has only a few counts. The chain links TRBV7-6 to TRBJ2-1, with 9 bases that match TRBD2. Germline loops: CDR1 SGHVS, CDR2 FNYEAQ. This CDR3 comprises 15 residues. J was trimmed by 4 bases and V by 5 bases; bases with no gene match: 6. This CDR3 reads CASSAGGDRYNEQFF. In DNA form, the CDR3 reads TGTGCCAGCAGCGCGGGGGGGGACAGATACAATGAGCAGTTCTTC.

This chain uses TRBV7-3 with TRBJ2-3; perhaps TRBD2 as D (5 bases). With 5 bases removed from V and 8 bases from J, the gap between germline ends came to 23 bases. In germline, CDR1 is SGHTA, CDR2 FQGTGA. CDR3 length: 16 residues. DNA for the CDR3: TGTGCCAGCAGCCTCGGACTCCCTACTTCGATTGGTACGCAGTATTTT. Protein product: CASSLGLPTSIGTQYF.

This chain's CDR3 is CARSLTTSGAYNEQFF. The CDR3 bases are TGTGCCAGAAGCTTGACTACTAGCGGAGCCTACAATGAGCAGTTCTTC. The J gene is TRBJ2-1, the V gene TRBV7-5; the D call of TRBD2 is as the table states it, not checked on the DNA. TRBV7-5 is tagged as a pseudogene. This CDR3 has 16 amino acids.

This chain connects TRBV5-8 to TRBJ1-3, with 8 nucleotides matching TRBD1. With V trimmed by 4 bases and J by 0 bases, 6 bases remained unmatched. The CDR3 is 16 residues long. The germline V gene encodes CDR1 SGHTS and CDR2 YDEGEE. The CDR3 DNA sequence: TGTGCCAGCAGCCCGCGGACAGGGTTCTCTGGAAACACCATATATTTT. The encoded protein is CASSPRTGFSGNTIYF.

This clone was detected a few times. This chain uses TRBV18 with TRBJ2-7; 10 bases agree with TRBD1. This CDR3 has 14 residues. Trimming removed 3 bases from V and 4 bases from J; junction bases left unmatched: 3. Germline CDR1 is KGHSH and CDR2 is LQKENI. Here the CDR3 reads CASSPGTGDYEQYF. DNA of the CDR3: TGTGCCAGCTCACCCGGGACAGGGGATTACGAGCAGTACTTC.

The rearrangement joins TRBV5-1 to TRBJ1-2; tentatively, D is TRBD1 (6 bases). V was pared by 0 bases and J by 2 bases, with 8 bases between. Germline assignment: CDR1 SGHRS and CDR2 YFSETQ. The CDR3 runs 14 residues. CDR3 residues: CASSLADRNYGYTF. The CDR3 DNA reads TGCGCCAGCAGCTTGGCAGACAGGAACTATGGCTACACCTTC.

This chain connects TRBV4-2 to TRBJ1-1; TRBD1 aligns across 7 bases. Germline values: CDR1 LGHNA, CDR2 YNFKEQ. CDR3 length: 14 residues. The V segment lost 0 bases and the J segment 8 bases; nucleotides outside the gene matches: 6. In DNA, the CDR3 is TGTGCCAGCAGCCAAGATGGGGGGACAGTCGAAGCTTTCTTT. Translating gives CASSQDGGTVEAFF.

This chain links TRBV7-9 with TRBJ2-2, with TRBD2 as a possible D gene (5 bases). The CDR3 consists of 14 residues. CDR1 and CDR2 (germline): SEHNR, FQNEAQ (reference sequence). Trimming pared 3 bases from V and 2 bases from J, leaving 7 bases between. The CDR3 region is CASSFGVNTGELFF. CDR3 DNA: TGTGCCAGCAGCTTCGGGGTTAACACCGGGGAGCTGTTTTTT.

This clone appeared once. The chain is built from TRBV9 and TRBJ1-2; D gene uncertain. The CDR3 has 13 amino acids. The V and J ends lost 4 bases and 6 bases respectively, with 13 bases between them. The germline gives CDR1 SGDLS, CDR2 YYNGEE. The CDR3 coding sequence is TGTGCCAGCAGCCCCAGCTGGCAGGATGGCTACACCTTC. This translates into CASSPSWQDGYTF.

The CDR3 nucleotides read TGTGCCACCAGTGATCCCAAGCGGAATGAGCAGTTCTTC. Translating gives CATSDPKRNEQFF. The chain couples TRBV24-1 to TRBJ2-1; TRBD2 might be the D (5 bases). Between the trimmed V and J ends, which lost 3 bases and 7 bases, there was a span of 9 bases. The CDR3 covers 13 residues. CDR1 KGHDR and CDR2 SFDVKD come from the germline V gene.

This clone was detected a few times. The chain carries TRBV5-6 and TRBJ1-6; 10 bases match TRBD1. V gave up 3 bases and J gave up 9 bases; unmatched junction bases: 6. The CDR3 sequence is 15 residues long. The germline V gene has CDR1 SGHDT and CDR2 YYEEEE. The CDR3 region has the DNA TGTGCCAGCAGCTCCGGGACAGGGGCGGCTTCACCCCTCCACTTT. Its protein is CASSSGTGAASPLHF.